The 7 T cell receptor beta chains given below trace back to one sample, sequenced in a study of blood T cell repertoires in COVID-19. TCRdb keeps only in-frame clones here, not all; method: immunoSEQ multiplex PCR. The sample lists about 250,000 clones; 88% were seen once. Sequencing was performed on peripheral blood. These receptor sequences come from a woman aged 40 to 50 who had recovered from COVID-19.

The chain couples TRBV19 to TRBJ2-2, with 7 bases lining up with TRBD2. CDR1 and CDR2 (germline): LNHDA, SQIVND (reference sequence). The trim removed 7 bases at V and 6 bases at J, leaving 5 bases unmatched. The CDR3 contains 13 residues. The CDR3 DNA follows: TGTGCCAGTACTCCCCGGGGGGCCGGGGAGCTGTTTTTT. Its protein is CASTPRGAGELFF. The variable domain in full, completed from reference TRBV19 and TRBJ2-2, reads DGGITQSPKYLFRKEGQNVTLSCEQNLNHDAMYWYRQDPGQGLRLIYYSQIVNDFQKGDIAEGYSVSREKKESFPLTVTSAQKNPTAFYLCASTPRGAGELFFGEGSRLTVL.

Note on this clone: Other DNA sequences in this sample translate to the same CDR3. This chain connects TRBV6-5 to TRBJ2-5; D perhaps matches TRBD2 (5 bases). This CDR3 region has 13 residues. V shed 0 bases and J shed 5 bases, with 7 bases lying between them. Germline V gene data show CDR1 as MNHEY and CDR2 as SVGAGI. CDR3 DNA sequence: TGTGCCAGCAGTTACTCAGGCGGGGAGACCCAGTACTTC. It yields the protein CASSYSGGETQYF.

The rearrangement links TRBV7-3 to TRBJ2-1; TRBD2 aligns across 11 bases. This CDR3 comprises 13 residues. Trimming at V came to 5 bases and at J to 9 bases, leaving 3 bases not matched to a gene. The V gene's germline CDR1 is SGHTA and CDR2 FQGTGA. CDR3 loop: CASSPGTSGEQFF. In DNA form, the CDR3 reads TGTGCCAGCAGCCCCGGGACTAGCGGTGAGCAGTTCTTC. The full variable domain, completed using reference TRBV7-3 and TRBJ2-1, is GAGVSQTPSNKVTEKGKYVELRCDPISGHTALYWYRQSLGQGPEFLIYFQGTGAADDSGLPNDRFFAVRPEGSVSTLKIQRTERGDSAVYLCASSPGTSGEQFFGPGTRLTVL.

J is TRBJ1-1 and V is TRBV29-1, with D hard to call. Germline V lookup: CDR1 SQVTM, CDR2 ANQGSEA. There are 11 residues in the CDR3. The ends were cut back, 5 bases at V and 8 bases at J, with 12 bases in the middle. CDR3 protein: CSVPGGSEAFF. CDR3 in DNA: TGCAGCGTTCCCGGAGGCTCCGAAGCTTTCTTT.

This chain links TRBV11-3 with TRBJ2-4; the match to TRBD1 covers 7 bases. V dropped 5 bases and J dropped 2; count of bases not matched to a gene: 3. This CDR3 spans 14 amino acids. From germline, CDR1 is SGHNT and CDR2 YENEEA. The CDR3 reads CASSPGGTKNIQYF. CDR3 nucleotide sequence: TGTGCCAGCAGCCCAGGGGGTACCAAAAACATTCAGTACTTC.

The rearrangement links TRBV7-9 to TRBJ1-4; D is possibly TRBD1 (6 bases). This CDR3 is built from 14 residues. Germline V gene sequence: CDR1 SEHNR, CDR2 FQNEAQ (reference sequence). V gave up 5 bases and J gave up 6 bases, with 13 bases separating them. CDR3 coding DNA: TGTGCCAGCAGCCTCCGGGACACCCATGAAAAACTGTTTTTT. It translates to CASSLRDTHEKLFF.

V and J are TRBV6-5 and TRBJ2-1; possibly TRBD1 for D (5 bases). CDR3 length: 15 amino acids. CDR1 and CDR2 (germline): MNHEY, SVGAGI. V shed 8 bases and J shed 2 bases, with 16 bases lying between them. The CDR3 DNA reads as TGTGCCAGCCGGTGGGGCCACGCCACCTACAATGAGCAGTTCTTC. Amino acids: CASRWGHATYNEQFF.